The 26 T cell receptor beta chains given below trace back to one sample, sequenced in a study of CD8+CD57+ T cells in acquired aplastic anemia (dated by TCRdb to 2016 to 2019). Flow cytometry had shown CD8+CD57+ cell expansion in the patients selected for sequencing. TCRdb shows the sequencer as Illumina HiSeq 2000. Genomic DNA served as template for TCR beta VDJ combination and CDR3 sequence profiling. TCRdb redid the processing of the public reads, applying fastp at Q25 and MiXCR, and retained in-frame beta chains. Merged by CDR3 protein, the rows form single entries marked with the most common genes and DNA. Present in this sample are more than 150,000 distinct CDR3 sequences, 48% of which were seen just once. The leading ten clones occupy approximately 9.4% of the sample. The specimen sequenced was sorted CD4+, CD8+, or CD8+CD57+ T cells (not recorded which) from PBMCs. The receptors here all came from a human donor with aplastic anemia.

The V and J genes are TRBV29-1 and TRBJ2-7; a possible D gene is TRBD1 (6 bases). CDR1 SQVTM and CDR2 ANQGSEA come from the germline V gene. The CDR3 covers 12 residues. V lost 6 bases to trimming and J lost 1 base, with 10 bases between them. The DNA for the CDR3 is TGCAGCGTCCTGACAGGATCCTACGAGCAGTACTTC. This translates into CSVLTGSYEQYF.

This clonotype occurred many times. This chain connects TRBV19 to TRBJ2-1; 9 bases are a match to TRBD2. Looked up from germline, CDR1 is LNHDA and CDR2 is SQIVND (reference sequence). This CDR3 is built from 17 residues. V was clipped by 3 bases and J by 2 bases; unmatched bases: 8. CDR3 residues: CASSIIGGRATYNEQFF. The CDR3 bases are TGTGCCAGTAGTATTATTGGCGGGAGGGCCACCTACAATGAGCAGTTCTTC. Based on the CDR3 plus reference TRBV19 and TRBJ2-1, the full variable domain is DGGITQSPKYLFRKEGQNVTLSCEQNLNHDAMYWYRQDPGQGLRLIYYSQIVNDFQKGDIAEGYSVSREKKESFPLTVTSAQKNPTAFYLCASSIIGGRATYNEQFFGPGTRLTVL.

This clonotype turned up a few times. The J gene is TRBJ1-2, the V gene TRBV18; D might be TRBD1 (5 bases). V shed 4 bases and J shed 6 bases, with 9 bases lying between them. Germline CDR1 KGHSH, CDR2 LQKENI. This CDR3 has 12 amino acids. The CDR3 region is CASSRATDGYTF. The CDR3, as DNA: TGTGCCAGCTCACGTGCGACAGATGGCTACACCTTC.

This chain links TRBV7-3 with TRBJ2-7; 9 nucleotides align to TRBD1. The ends lost 2 bases at V and 4 bases at J; junction bases unmatched: 9. The CDR3 has 16 amino acids. In germline, CDR1 is SGHTA, CDR2 FQGTGA. CDR3 coding DNA: TGTGCCAGCAGCTTAGTTACTAGGACAGGGGAATACGAGCAGTACTTC. It translates to CASSLVTRTGEYEQYF.

The chain employs TRBV5-5 and TRBJ2-7; 11 positions match TRBD2. Germline values: CDR1 SGHKS, CDR2 YYEKEE (reference sequence). Trimming cost V 0 bases and J 5 bases; bases outside gene matches: 4. The CDR3 runs 15 residues. For the CDR3, the DNA is TGTGCCAGCAGCTTGGTCATAGCGGGAGGGAACGAGCAGTACTTC. Translated, it gives CASSLVIAGGNEQYF.

The sample holds many counts of this clonotype. The chain joins TRBV10-1 to TRBJ1-1; 9 bases line up with TRBD1. The CDR3 sequence is 14 residues long. Germline V gene sequence: CDR1 WNHNN, CDR2 SYGVQD (reference sequence). Trimming at V came to 8 bases and at J to 3 bases, leaving 7 bases not matched to a gene. Here the CDR3 reads CASSPTGGDTEAFF. The DNA of the CDR3 is TGCGCCAGCTCCCCGACAGGGGGAGACACTGAAGCTTTCTTT.

The table lists this clonotype with many counts. The chain joins TRBV4-3 to TRBJ1-6; D not resolved. The CDR3 contains 15 residues. V was pared by 0 bases and J by 8 bases, with 11 bases between. Germline V gives CDR1 LGHNA, CDR2 YSLEER. The CDR3 bases are TGCGCCAGCAGCCAAGATCCGGGCAGCTATTCACCCCTCCACTTT. This translates into CASSQDPGSYSPLHF.

This clonotype was counted between two and nine times. The rearrangement uses TRBV7-2 and TRBJ2-7; 8 bases agree with TRBD1. Germline V gene sequence: CDR1 SGHTA, CDR2 FQGNSA. The V segment lost 5 bases and the J segment 4 bases; nucleotides outside the gene matches: 4. The CDR3 has 13 amino acids. The DNA of the CDR3 is TGTGCCAGCAGCCAACAGGGGGTGTACGAGCAGTACTTC. It encodes CASSQQGVYEQYF.

This clonotype has ten or more counts. The DNA for the CDR3 is TGTGCCAGTAGTAGGGGGGAGGGAGTGTACAATGAGCAGTTCTTC. Translation: CASSRGEGVYNEQFF. The genes are TRBV19 and TRBJ2-1; TRBD2 matches at 7 bases. Losses at the gene ends were 4 bases for V and 4 bases for J; bases not matched to a gene: 7. The CDR3 is 15 residues long. Germline CDR1 is LNHDA and CDR2 is SQIVND (reference sequence).

This clonotype turned up a few times. The rearrangement uses TRBV30 and TRBJ1-5, with TRBD1 identical over 9 bases. Germline values: CDR1 GTSNPN, CDR2 SVGIG (reference sequence). The V segment lost 2 bases and the J segment 7 bases; nucleotides outside the gene matches: 6. CDR3 length: 14 residues. The CDR3 is CAWSLDRGGQPQHF. The CDR3 bases are TGTGCCTGGAGTCTGGACAGGGGCGGACAGCCCCAGCATTTT.

CDR3 sequence: CASSPRIGELFF. The CDR3 nucleotides are TGTGCCAGCTCACCACGAATCGGGGAGCTGTTTTTT. This chain connects TRBV18 to TRBJ2-2; D gene uncertain. The germline V gene has CDR1 KGHSH and CDR2 LQKENI. The V gene lost 1 base and the J gene lost 7 bases, with 4 bases spanning the gap. CDR3 size: 12 residues. The full variable domain, in which reference TRBV18 and TRBJ2-2 provide the parts outside the CDR3, is NAGVMQNPRHLVRRRGQEARLRCSPMKGHSHVYWYRQLPEEGLKFMVYLQKENIIDESGMPKERFSAEFPKEGPSILRIQQVVRGDSAAYFCASSPRIGELFFGEGSRLTVL.

Ten or more counts support this clonotype. This chain links TRBV5-4 with TRBJ2-7; possible D gene TRBD2, 5 bases. Per germline, CDR1 SGHNT and CDR2 YYREEE (reference sequence). With 0 bases removed from V and 0 bases from J, the gap between germline ends came to 10 bases. The CDR3 runs 15 residues. CDR3 nucleotide sequence: TGTGCCAGCAGCTTGGAGACTACAAGCTCCTACGAGCAGTACTTC. Its translation: CASSLETTSSYEQYF.

The chain has TRBV7-2 and TRBJ1-1, with D maybe TRBD1 (5 bases). The CDR3 is made up of 14 amino acids. Trimming cost V 5 bases and J 5 bases, with 15 bases left between them. Germline CDR1 and CDR2: SGHTA and FQGNSA. In DNA form, the CDR3 reads TGTGCCAGCAGCCCAACCTGGGGGGGAACTGAAGCTTTCTTT. This encodes CASSPTWGGTEAFF.

The chain carries TRBV29-1 and TRBJ1-2; D remains unclear. This CDR3 has 13 amino acids. V was trimmed by 5 bases and J by 6 bases, leaving 16 bases between them. Germline V gene sequence: CDR1 SQVTM, CDR2 ANQGSEA. Written as DNA, the CDR3 is TGCAGCGTTCGGTTAGGAGCTGGAGATGGCTACACCTTC. Protein sequence: CSVRLGAGDGYTF.

The table lists this clonotype with a count of one. This chain connects TRBV11-1 to TRBJ2-7; the D is unclear. The germline V gene encodes CDR1 SGHAT and CDR2 FQDESV (reference sequence). The CDR3 consists of 13 residues. V shed 9 bases and J shed 2 bases, with 14 bases lying between them. Here the CDR3 reads CASSAGNTYEQYF. The CDR3 DNA reads as TGTGCCAGTAGTGCTGGGAACACCTACGAGCAGTACTTC.

Turning to this clonotype: The final CDR3 position lacks the conserved phenylalanine or tryptophan, pointing to a likely read error. This sequence joins TRBV19 and TRBJ2-2; a possible D gene is TRBD1 (5 bases). The germline CDR1 and CDR2 sequences are LNHDA and SQIVND (reference sequence). The CDR3 totals 15 residues. CDR3 sequence reads: CVSSISQGKTGELFS. Written as DNA, the CDR3 is TGTGTCAGTAGTATATCTCAGGGTAAAACCGGGGAGCTGTTTTCT.

V and J are TRBV5-1 and TRBJ2-2; possible D gene TRBD1, 5 bases. The CDR3 extends over 16 amino acids. Trimming pared 6 bases from V and 5 bases from J, leaving 20 bases between. Germline CDR1 is SGHRS and CDR2 is YFSETQ. The CDR3 region has the DNA TGCGCCAGCACCCGGAAGGCAGGGCGGTGGACCGGGGAGCTGTTTTTT. Protein product: CASTRKAGRWTGELFF.

There are a few counts of this clonotype. The chain joins TRBV2 to TRBJ2-1, with no clear D. Germline assignment: CDR1 SNHLY and CDR2 FYNNEI. With 4 bases removed from V and 0 bases from J, the gap between germline ends came to 10 bases. This CDR3 has 15 residues. The CDR3 bases are TGTGCCAGCAGTGGGGATCGCGGCTCCTACAATGAGCAGTTCTTC. Protein: CASSGDRGSYNEQFF.

The chain combines TRBV19 with TRBJ1-5; D unresolved. V lost 2 bases and J 0 bases, leaving 5 bases between the germline ends. The germline V gene has CDR1 LNHDA and CDR2 SQIVND (reference sequence). The length of the CDR3 is 14 residues. CDR3 nucleotides: TGTGCCAGTAGTATATACGATAGCAATCAGCCCCAGCATTTT. It encodes CASSIYDSNQPQHF.

The chain combines TRBV20-1 with TRBJ2-1, with 10 bases matching TRBD2. This CDR3 has 15 residues. Germline V gene data show CDR1 as DFQATT and CDR2 as SNEGSKA (reference sequence). Unmatched junction bases numbered 12, after V lost 6 bases and J lost 7 bases. The CDR3 sequence is CSASYLAGVSNEQFF. Written as DNA, the CDR3 is TGCAGTGCATCTTATCTAGCGGGAGTAAGTAATGAGCAGTTCTTC.

The chain joins TRBV20-1 to TRBJ1-1, with no clear D. There are 13 residues in the CDR3. In germline, CDR1 is DFQATT, CDR2 SNEGSKA (reference sequence). CDR3 loop: CGGCGAGNTEAFF. The CDR3 DNA reads as TGCGGAGGTTGTGGCGCCGGGAACACTGAAGCTTTCTTT.

The rearrangement links TRBV20-1 to TRBJ2-2; 9 bases match TRBD1. Germline CDR1 reads DFQATT; CDR2 reads SNEGSKA (reference sequence). The junction had 9 bases not matched to a gene; V was cut back by 6 bases and J by 7 bases. The CDR3 runs 14 residues. The CDR3 region has the DNA TGCAGTGCCCCGGGACAGGGTGATTTCGGGGAGCTGTTTTTT. It translates to CSAPGQGDFGELFF.

V gene TRBV29-1 combines with J gene TRBJ2-7; D is unclear. CDR1 and CDR2 (germline): SQVTM, ANQGSEA. The CDR3 is made up of 12 amino acids. The germline V and J ends were trimmed by 5 bases and 0 bases, with 8 bases remaining between them. For the CDR3, the DNA is TGCAGCGTTTCCTCGAGCTCCTACGAGCAGTACTTC. It is translated as CSVSSSSYEQYF.

V gene TRBV19 combines with J gene TRBJ1-2; D may be TRBD1 (5 bases). CDR1 and CDR2 from the germline V gene are LNHDA and SQIVND (reference sequence). The V end lost 6 bases, the J end lost 6 bases, and 17 bases lay between the germline ends. This CDR3 is built from 14 residues. The CDR3 loop reads CASSFSRERHGYTF. CDR3 nucleotides: TGTGCCAGTAGCTTCTCCAGGGAGAGGCATGGCTACACCTTC.

The V and J genes are TRBV19 and TRBJ2-7; 11 nucleotides line up with TRBD2. Per germline, CDR1 LNHDA and CDR2 SQIVND (reference sequence). V shed 5 bases and J 6 bases; nucleotides not matched to a gene: 6. The length of the CDR3 is 14 residues. The CDR3 region is CASSVLAGVLEQYF. The DNA for the CDR3 is TGTGCCAGTAGTGTACTAGCGGGAGTTCTCGAGCAGTACTTC.

This clonotype occurred many times. The CDR3: CASSVGPLGFNTEAFF. The CDR3 DNA sequence: TGTGCCAGCAGCGTAGGGCCCCTAGGGTTTAACACTGAAGCTTTCTTT. The chain carries TRBV9 and TRBJ1-1, with D hard to call. Trimming left V 0 bases short and J 2 bases short, with 14 bases between. The CDR3 runs 16 residues. CDR1 is SGDLS and CDR2 is YYNGEE in the germline V gene.